One and the same sample provided the 22 T cell receptor beta chains below, sequenced in a study of T-cell memory formation after mild COVID-19 (dated by TCRdb to the early 2020s). The library was built by means of 5' RACE. The sequencer listed for this sample is Illumina NovaSeq 6000. TCRdb trimmed public reads at Q25 via fastp, called clones via MiXCR and kept in-frame beta chains. Every distinct CDR3 protein forms one entry, paired with its most common genes and DNA. Across this sample there are some 82,000 distinct CDR3 sequences, with about 13% seen only once. About 40% of the sample goes to the ten largest clones. Source material: PBMCs or a T cell subset sorted from them (not recorded which). The receptor source for this set is a young man who had mild COVID-19 (a few samples of this study predate the infection). The sample titles of this study are shuffled in the database, so cell type and time point are left out; the donor was told from shared clones.

This clonotype was counted once. This sequence joins TRBV6-5 and TRBJ2-3; D unresolved. Germline CDR1 reads MNHEY; CDR2 reads SVGAGI. The CDR3 runs 13 residues. Trimming left V 6 bases short and J 2 bases short, with 9 bases between. In DNA form, the CDR3 reads TGTGCCAGCAGACCACAATACACAGATACGCAGTATTTT. Translated: CASRPQYTDTQYF.

The V and J genes are TRBV7-2 and TRBJ2-1; maybe TRBD1 (7 bases). Germline CDR1 and CDR2: SGHTA and FQGNSA. Trimming stripped 5 bases from V and 2 bases from J, with 10 bases between. CDR3 length equals 14 residues. The CDR3, as DNA: TGTGCCAGCAGCGGCGGGACAGCCTACAATGAGCAGTTCTTC. It codes for CASSGGTAYNEQFF. The full variable domain, with the rest looked up from reference TRBV7-2 and TRBJ2-1, is GAGVSQSPSNKVTEKGKDVELRCDPISGHTALYWYRQSLGQGLEFLIYFQGNSAPDKSGLPSDRFSAERTGGSVSTLTIQRTQQEDSAVYLCASSGGTAYNEQFFGPGTRLTVL.

This clonotype came up a few times. The chain links TRBV20-1 to TRBJ2-1; D call uncertain. Per the germline V gene, CDR1 is DFQATT and CDR2 is SNEGSKA (reference sequence). This CDR3 is 14 amino acids long. Trimming took off 4 bases at V and 0 bases at J, with 10 bases between the two ends. The CDR3: CSATLRSSYNEQFF. The CDR3 nucleotides read TGCAGTGCTACCCTCAGGAGCTCCTACAATGAGCAGTTCTTC.

This clonotype was seen a handful of times. This sequence joins TRBV12-3 or TRBV12-4 and TRBJ2-1; TRBD2 matches at 11 bases. The CDR3 sequence is 16 residues long. Trimming removed 6 bases from V and 2 bases from J; junction bases left unmatched: 6. The CDR3 protein is CASSSPSGGPYNEQFF. The CDR3 nucleotides are TGTGCCAGCAGCTCCCCTAGCGGGGGGCCCTACAATGAGCAGTTCTTC.

Worth noting for this clonotype: A much larger clonotype is one base distant, so this may be a read error. The V call is TRBV7-3, the J call TRBJ2-3, with TRBD2 identical over 13 bases. This CDR3 has 15 residues. V was clipped by 6 bases and J by 3 bases; unmatched bases: 3. Per the germline V gene, CDR1 is SGHTA and CDR2 is FQGTGA. The CDR3 sequence: CASRQTSGGTDTQYF. The DNA for the CDR3 is TGTGCCAGCAGACAGACTAGCGGGGGGACAGATACGCAGTATTTT.

This chain's CDR3 is CASSITGTHRYEQYF. CDR3 nucleotide sequence: TGTGCCAGCAGCATAACAGGTACGCATAGGTACGAGCAGTACTTC. The rearrangement joins TRBV5-6 to TRBJ2-7; TRBD1 is a possible D gene (5 bases). Germline loops: CDR1 SGHDT, CDR2 YYEEEE. Trimming removed 4 bases from V and 4 bases from J, with 18 bases in between. The CDR3 is 15 amino acids.

In this sample, this clonotype turned up a few times. The chain carries TRBV12-3 or TRBV12-4 and TRBJ2-1; D is uncertain. Between the trimmed V and J ends, which lost 4 bases and 9 bases, there was a span of 4 bases. The CDR3 length is 10 residues. The CDR3 region has the DNA TGTGCCAGCAGTTCGGGTGAGCAGTTCTTC. This translates into CASSSGEQFF.

This clonotype was observed a few times. The V and J genes are TRBV5-1 and TRBJ2-7, with D uncertain. Trimming took 0 bases from V and 3 from J, leaving 16 bases between them. The CDR3 spans 16 residues. Per germline, CDR1 SGHRS and CDR2 YFSETQ. CDR3 loop: CASSLAESQVDYEQYF. CDR3 in DNA: TGCGCCAGCAGCTTGGCCGAGTCGCAGGTCGACTACGAGCAGTACTTC. Based on the CDR3 plus reference TRBV5-1 and TRBJ2-7, the full variable domain is KAGVTQTPRYLIKTRGQQVTLSCSPISGHRSVSWYQQTPGQGLQFLFEYFSETQRNKGNFPGRFSGRQFSNSRSEMNVSTLELGDSALYLCASSLAESQVDYEQYFGPGTRLTVT.

The V gene is TRBV4-3, the J gene TRBJ2-7; D assignment may be TRBD1 or TRBD2 (5 bases each). The length of the CDR3 is 11 residues. The germline V gene has CDR1 LGHNA and CDR2 YSLEER. The chain's CDR3 is CAPMGVYEQYF. CDR3 DNA sequence: TGCGCTCCTATGGGGGTTTACGAGCAGTACTTC.

This clonotype has only a few counts. The chain carries TRBV7-9 and TRBJ1-6; TRBD1 matches at 7 bases. This CDR3 comprises 18 residues. J lost 8 bases, V lost 6 bases, and 19 bases had no gene match. The V gene's germline CDR1 is SEHNR and CDR2 FQNEAQ (reference sequence). In DNA, the CDR3 is TGTGCCAGCAGTCCGGGACAGCCGCCTTTTAATTCTGATTCACCCCTCCACTTT. This encodes CASSPGQPPFNSDSPLHF.

The rearrangement uses TRBV10-3 and TRBJ1-1; weak D call: TRBD1 (6 bases). The CDR3 has 15 amino acids. V lost 1 base to trimming and J lost 1 base, with 10 bases between them. The germline gives CDR1 ENHRY, CDR2 SYGVKD. CDR3 sequence: CAISEYRVKNTEAFF. CDR3 bases: TGTGCCATCAGTGAGTACAGGGTTAAGAACACTGAAGCTTTCTTT.

This clonotype has more than one count but fewer than ten. J is TRBJ1-1 and V is TRBV12-3 or TRBV12-4; D unclear. The CDR3 sequence is 12 residues long. V was cut by 5 bases and J by 8 bases, with 12 bases left in between. The CDR3 DNA is TGTGCCAGCAGTGATACCAGGTCGGAAGCTTTCTTT. Translating it yields CASSDTRSEAFF.

A few counts support this clonotype. The DNA of the CDR3 is TGTGCCAGCAGCTTAGAACAGGGGGCGGAAAAACTGTTTTTT. This sequence encodes CASSLEQGAEKLFF. The rearrangement joins TRBV11-2 to TRBJ1-4, with 9 bases matching TRBD1. The CDR3 covers 14 residues. The V gene end was trimmed by 0 bases and the J gene end by 8 bases; junction bases not matched to a gene: 1. CDR1 and CDR2 (germline): SGHAT, FQNNGV.

This chain joins TRBV7-9 and TRBJ1-6, with 7 nucleotides matching TRBD1. Germline CDR1 reads SEHNR; CDR2 reads FQNEAQ (reference sequence). After removal of 1 base from V and 0 bases from J, the junction contained 15 bases not matched to a gene. CDR3 length: 21 amino acids. Here the CDR3 DNA reads TGTGCCAGCAGCTTAGAGGGCTTTTGGACAGGACAAAGCTCCTATAATTCACCCCTCCACTTT. Its translation is CASSLEGFWTGQSSYNSPLHF.

The CDR3, as DNA: TGTGCCAGCAGCTTAGGGGCGGATGAGCAGTTCTTC. Amino acid sequence: CASSLGADEQFF. The chain uses TRBV7-9 and TRBJ2-1; no clear D. CDR3 length: 12 amino acids. V was pared by 1 base and J by 8 bases, with 6 bases between. Germline loops: CDR1 SEHNR, CDR2 FQNEAQ (reference sequence).

The chain links TRBV24-1 to TRBJ1-6; 8 bases map to TRBD1. V shed 0 bases, J shed 13 bases, and the junction held 7 bases outside the gene matches. This CDR3 spans 15 amino acids. CDR1 KGHDR and CDR2 SFDVKD come from the germline V gene. This CDR3 is CATSDLGTGSQPLHF. CDR3 coding DNA: TGTGCCACCAGTGATTTGGGGACAGGCTCTCAGCCCCTCCACTTT.

This chain uses TRBV12-3 or TRBV12-4 with TRBJ1-1, with 8 bases that match TRBD1. Trimming removed 5 bases from V and 4 bases from J; junction bases left unmatched: 6. There are 14 residues in the CDR3. CDR3 in DNA: TGTGCCAGCAGTCCGGGACAGGATCTCACTGAAGCTTTCTTT. This codes for CASSPGQDLTEAFF.

The CDR3 nucleotides read TGTGCCAGCAGTGACAGAGGGGTGGGCACTGAAGCTTTCTTT. This gives the protein CASSDRGVGTEAFF. The gene calls are TRBV2 and TRBJ1-1, with D possibly being TRBD1 (5 bases). V was pared by 3 bases and J by 4 bases, with 12 bases between. CDR1 SNHLY and CDR2 FYNNEI come from the germline V gene. The CDR3 extends over 14 amino acids.

The J gene is TRBJ2-5, the V gene TRBV5-6; 9 nucleotides agree with TRBD2. The V and J ends lost 3 bases and 5 bases, in that order; junction bases with no gene match: 8. CDR3 size: 15 residues. CDR1 is SGHDT, CDR2 YYEEEE, per germline. Written as DNA, the CDR3 is TGTGCCAGCAGCTCCGTCGGCGGGGGGGCCGAGACCCAGTACTTC. Amino acid sequence: CASSSVGGGAETQYF. The complete variable domain, with remaining parts taken from reference TRBV5-6 and TRBJ2-5, reads DAGVTQSPTHLIKTRGQQVTLRCSPKSGHDTVSWYQQALGQGPQFIFQYYEEEERQRGNFPDRFSGHQFPNYSSELNVNALLLGDSALYLCASSSVGGGAETQYFGPGTRLLVL.

This clonotype came up a few times. The V call is TRBV7-9, the J call TRBJ1-5; no reliable D call. The germline V and J ends were trimmed by 3 bases and 7 bases, with 7 bases remaining between them. The CDR3 is made up of 12 amino acids. CDR1 is SEHNR and CDR2 is FQNEAQ in the germline V gene (reference sequence). CDR3 DNA: TGTGCCAGCAGCTTCTCGATGCAGCCCCAGCATTTT. The encoded protein is CASSFSMQPQHF.

The J gene is TRBJ2-3, the V gene TRBV5-4, with D uncertain. CDR3 length equals 15 residues. Germline V lookup: CDR1 SGHNT, CDR2 YYREEE (reference sequence). V was pared by 1 base and J by 6 bases, with 15 bases between. CDR3 loop: CASSLNLARSDTQYF. The CDR3 DNA reads as TGTGCCAGCAGCTTGAACCTTGCAAGGTCGGATACGCAGTATTTT.

This clonotype has a handful of counts. V usage is TRBV6-4 and J usage is TRBJ1-6, with D possibly TRBD1 on 6 matching bases. The V end was cut by 3 bases, the J end by 7 bases, with 10 bases between. The CDR3 has 14 residues. Per germline, CDR1 MRHNA and CDR2 SNTAGT. The CDR3 is CASSDLTGNSPLHF. Here the CDR3 DNA reads TGTGCCAGCAGTGATCTGACAGGAAATTCACCCCTCCACTTT.